Here is one TCR beta chain with its context. The sample comes from a study of blood T cell repertoires in COVID-19. Overall study context: Acute and convalescent COVID-19 specimens originated in the United States, Italy and Spain. Sources were T cells, B-cell-depleted T cells, or PBMCs; the material itself was cDNA or gDNA.

As handled by the study authors: The authors estimated nucleated cell counts from reference gene primer amplification. The method was immunoSEQ multiplex PCR; TCRdb's version includes in-frame clones alone and lacks a portion of them. D and trimming were read from the DNA, whereas the V and J calls and clone size are those reported in that table. The data show 300,000 to 350,000 clones, with around 91% seen just once and roughly 3% held by the top ten. Germline V gene data show CDR1 as KGHDR and CDR2 as SFDVKD. With 7 bases clipped from V and 4 bases from J, the junction kept 7 bases outside the gene matches. The CDR3 consists of 15 residues.

This rearrangement joins TRBV24-1 to TRBJ2-2; 8 positions agree with TRBD1. This clonotype was obtained from a woman aged 18-29 years who had recovered from COVID-19. The sample was peripheral blood. In DNA form, the CDR3 reads TGTGCCACCAGCCGACAGGGGCTTCGCACCGGGGAGCTGTTTTTT. Its translation: CATSRQGLRTGELFF.